A single sample is the source of the 20 T cell receptor beta chains below, sequenced in a study of blood T cell repertoires in COVID-19. The assay was immunoSEQ multiplex PCR, and TCRdb's table has in-frame clones only and misses some. The table has about 130,000 clones, approximately 77% seen once. The sample was peripheral blood. The source of these receptors is a man older than 75 with acute or convalescent COVID-19.

This clone has just one count. This sequence joins TRBV3-1 (or the pseudogene TRBV3-2) and TRBJ1-3; a weak D match, TRBD1 (5 bases). V was cut by 4 bases and J by 4 bases, with 11 bases left in between. This CDR3 is built from 14 residues. Per germline, CDR1 LGHDT and CDR2 YNNKEL (reference sequence). As DNA, the CDR3 is TGTGCCAGCAGCCCAGGGTCTGGGGGAAACACCATATATTTT. It encodes CASSPGSGGNTIYF.

The chain carries TRBV3-1 (or the pseudogene TRBV3-2) and TRBJ1-3; D is possibly TRBD1 (5 bases). V was pared by 4 bases and J by 0 bases, with 13 bases between. The CDR3 consists of 16 residues. Germline V CDR1 and CDR2: LGHDT, YNNKEL (reference sequence). The CDR3 DNA reads as TGTGCCAGCAGCCTTCGACAGCCTCGCTCTGGAAACACCATATATTTT. It encodes CASSLRQPRSGNTIYF.

The V gene is TRBV7-2, the J gene TRBJ2-1; TRBD2 is a possible D gene (6 bases). The CDR3 extends over 15 amino acids. V lost 0 bases, J lost 2 bases, and 8 bases lay in between. In germline, CDR1 is SGHTA, CDR2 FQGNSA. CDR3: CASSLAGLPYNEQFF. CDR3 nucleotide sequence: TGTGCCAGCAGCTTAGCCGGACTACCCTACAATGAGCAGTTCTTC.

The rearrangement joins TRBV5-6 to TRBJ2-5; the match to TRBD1 covers 7 bases. In germline, CDR1 is SGHDT, CDR2 YYEEEE. CDR3 length: 14 amino acids. The V gene end was trimmed by 4 bases and the J gene end by 5 bases; junction bases not matched to a gene: 8. CDR3 bases: TGTGCCAGCAGCCCGGGACAGCTTGTGGAGACCCAGTACTTC. This translates into CASSPGQLVETQYF.

In its sample, this clone was seen a few times. V and J are TRBV7-2 and TRBJ1-5, with a weak D call TRBD1 (6 bases). Trimming left V 5 bases short and J 1 base short, with 15 bases between. The CDR3 runs to 16 residues. From germline, CDR1 is SGHTA and CDR2 FQGNSA. The CDR3 DNA reads as TGTGCCAGCAGCCCCAGAGGGGGACGGAGCAATCAGCCCCAGCATTTT. Translation gives CASSPRGGRSNQPQHF.

This chain uses TRBV19 with TRBJ1-5; D might be TRBD1 (6 bases). Between the trimmed V and J ends, which lost 5 bases and 5 bases, there was a span of 13 bases. This CDR3 contains 14 residues. Per germline, CDR1 LNHDA and CDR2 SQIVND (reference sequence). For the CDR3, the DNA is TGTGCCAGTAGTCCCACAGGGATCCATCAGCCCCAGCATTTT. Residues: CASSPTGIHQPQHF.

V usage is TRBV19 and J usage is TRBJ2-3; TRBD1 might be the D (8 bases). The V and J ends lost 6 bases and 4 bases respectively, with 14 bases between them. The CDR3 spans 14 residues. Germline CDR1 LNHDA, CDR2 SQIVND (reference sequence). CDR3: CASRNRGGADTQYF. CDR3 nucleotide sequence: TGTGCCAGTAGAAACAGGGGGGGCGCAGATACGCAGTATTTT.

The chain carries TRBV5-6 and TRBJ1-2; D call uncertain. Looked up from germline, CDR1 is SGHDT and CDR2 is YYEEEE. The CDR3 has 16 amino acids. The V and J ends lost 3 bases and 2 bases respectively, with 17 bases between them. CDR3 loop: CASSYSWRADNYGYTF. The DNA for the CDR3 is TGTGCCAGCAGCTACTCCTGGAGGGCCGACAACTATGGCTACACCTTC.

In this sample, this clone turned up once. The CDR3 DNA follows: TGCAGCGTTGAAGACCGACACTTTTCCTACAATGAGCAGTTCTTC. Translating gives CSVEDRHFSYNEQFF. The rearrangement uses TRBV29-1 and TRBJ2-1; D unresolved. Germline V lookup: CDR1 SQVTM, CDR2 ANQGSEA. Between the trimmed V and J ends, which lost 0 bases and 1 base, there was a span of 10 bases. The CDR3 length is 15 residues.

The chain recombines TRBV4-1 with TRBJ1-4; D possibly corresponds to TRBD1 (5 bases). Germline CDR1 MGHRA, CDR2 YSYEKL. V shed 3 bases and J shed 7 bases, with 15 bases lying between them. The CDR3 has 15 amino acids. CDR3 in DNA: TGCGCCAGCAGCCATCCCCGGACGGGGGGTGAAAAACTGTTTTTT. Amino acid sequence: CASSHPRTGGEKLFF.

The genes are TRBV5-6 and TRBJ1-3; 8 positions agree with TRBD1. The ends lost 4 bases at V and 8 bases at J; junction bases unmatched: 11. Germline CDR1 reads SGHDT; CDR2 reads YYEEEE. The CDR3 totals 15 residues. The CDR3 nucleotides read TGTGCCAGCAGCCCCTGGAACAGGGGGACGGACACCATATATTTT. It yields the protein CASSPWNRGTDTIYF.

This clone turned up a few times. The J gene is TRBJ2-5, the V gene TRBV7-9, with D tentatively TRBD2 (5 bases). Germline CDR1 is SEHNR and CDR2 is FQNEAQ (reference sequence). This CDR3 spans 13 amino acids. The V end lost 5 bases, the J end lost 7 bases, and 14 bases lay between the germline ends. The CDR3 DNA is TGTGCCAGCAGCCGGGATCTCTTGGGGACCCAGTACTTC. It codes for CASSRDLLGTQYF.

This clone was observed a few times. The chain recombines TRBV18 with TRBJ2-7; TRBD2 matches 11 bases. The CDR3 runs 19 residues. Germline V gives CDR1 KGHSH, CDR2 LQKENI. V lost 3 bases, J lost 2 bases, and 15 bases stayed unmatched. CDR3 in DNA: TGTGCCAGCTCACCGCAGACACCTCTAGCGGGGGGCCCCCCCTACGAGCAGTACTTC. This encodes CASSPQTPLAGGPPYEQYF.

This clone is a singleton in its sample. This chain connects TRBV19 to TRBJ1-3; TRBD1 aligns across 9 bases. V gave up 9 bases and J gave up 2 bases; unmatched junction bases: 5. The CDR3 totals 14 residues. Germline assignment: CDR1 LNHDA and CDR2 SQIVND (reference sequence). CDR3 in amino acids: CASGDRATGNTIYF. The CDR3 DNA follows: TGTGCCAGCGGGGACAGGGCAACTGGAAACACCATATATTTT.

V usage is TRBV28 and J usage is TRBJ2-3; TRBD2 agrees at 8 bases. The CDR3 covers 17 residues. Trimming cost V 6 bases and J 2 bases; bases outside gene matches: 13. The germline V gene has CDR1 MDHEN and CDR2 SYDVKM. The chain's CDR3 is CASRLAGGGGYTDTQYF. In DNA form, the CDR3 reads TGTGCCAGCAGACTCGCGGGGGGCGGGGGATACACAGATACGCAGTATTTT.

The chain links TRBV11-2 to TRBJ2-1; the D gene is possibly TRBD1 (6 bases). The CDR3 is 13 amino acids. V shed 2 bases and J shed 8 bases, with 10 bases lying between them. CDR1 is SGHAT, CDR2 FQNNGV, per germline. CDR3 sequence: CASSLTGPHEQFF. CDR3 DNA sequence: TGTGCCAGCAGCTTAACAGGGCCCCATGAGCAGTTCTTC. Together with reference TRBV11-2 and TRBJ2-1, the CDR3 gives the full variable domain: EAGVAQSPRYKIIEKRQSVAFWCNPISGHATLYWYQQILGQGPKLLIQFQNNGVVDDSQLPKDRFSAERLKGVDSTLKIQPAKLEDSAVYLCASSLTGPHEQFFGPGTRLTVL.

For the CDR3, the DNA is TGTGCCAGCAAGCGGACAGGTGAGAACACTGAAGCTTTCTTT. Its translation is CASKRTGENTEAFF. The chain links TRBV28 to TRBJ1-1; 7 bases agree with TRBD1. Losses at the gene ends were 7 bases for V and 1 base for J; bases not matched to a gene: 6. This CDR3 spans 14 amino acids. Germline V gene sequence: CDR1 MDHEN, CDR2 SYDVKM.

This clone has only a few counts. The CDR3 spells CASSDRGHEAFF. CDR3 DNA: TGTGCCAGCAGTGATAGAGGCCATGAAGCTTTCTTT. The chain employs TRBV2 and TRBJ1-1; no definite D call. Trimming cost V 3 bases and J 7 bases, with 9 bases left between them. Germline assignment: CDR1 SNHLY and CDR2 FYNNEI. The CDR3 is 12 residues long.

This sequence joins TRBV7-8 and TRBJ2-7, with 8 positions matching TRBD1. From germline, CDR1 is SGHVS and CDR2 FQNEAQ. J gave up 4 bases and V 6 bases, and 11 bases lay outside the gene matches. The CDR3 is made up of 15 amino acids. CDR3 coding DNA: TGTGCCAGCAGTCAACCCGGGACAGGTGAATACGAGCAGTACTTC. It encodes CASSQPGTGEYEQYF.

The J gene is TRBJ1-2, the V gene TRBV10-3; D might be TRBD1 (6 bases). This CDR3 is 14 amino acids long. Germline CDR1 ENHRY, CDR2 SYGVKD. Deletions cut 0 bases from V and 9 bases from J, with 14 bases between. CDR3 bases: TGTGCCATCAGTGAGTCAGCAGGGGTTGGTCGCTACACCTTC. It is translated as CAISESAGVGRYTF.